A selection of T cell receptor beta chains follows, all from one sample in a study of tumour-infiltrating T cells in Burkitt lymphoma. Only in-frame clones appear in the TCRdb table, and some are missing; sequencing was by immunoSEQ multiplex PCR. The sample includes 1,300 or so clones, roughly a tenth of them seen just once. The sample was tumor tissue. Receptors were obtained from a human donor with Burkitt lymphoma. Both conserved end residues are part of each CDR3. A D gene is named only where the DNA matches it firmly. Not all rows give a size; the values are once, few, many and, for expanded clones, a class.

TRBV27	.	TRBJ2-7	.	CASRETGTYEQYF	TGTGCCAGCAGGGAAACAGGGACCTACGAGCAGTACTTC
TRBV5-1	.	TRBJ1-1	.	CASSLDMNTEAFF	TGCGCCAGCAGCCTTGACATGAACACTGAAGCTTTCTTT
TRBV6-6	.	TRBJ2-3	few	CASILVGTDTQYF	.
TRBV27	.	TRBJ2-2	few	CASSPGTQNTGELFF	TGTGCCAGCAGTCCCGGGACACAGAACACCGGGGAGCTGTTTTTT
TRBV5-1	.	TRBJ1-3	few	CASSTGSSGNTIYF	TGCGCCAGCAGTACAGGGTCCTCTGGAAACACCATATATTTT
TRBV19	.	TRBJ1-1	few	CVSSIGSTEAFF	TGTGTCAGTAGTATAGGGAGCACTGAAGCTTTCTTT
TRBV19	TRBD2	TRBJ2-7	few	CASSPTAGAAYEQYF	TGTGCCAGTAGCCCAACAGCGGGGGCGGCCTACGAGCAGTACTTC
TRBV5-1	.	TRBJ1-4	few	CASSLGHSGSTNEKLFF	TGCGCCAGCAGCTTAGGGCACAGTGGGTCAACTAATGAAAAACTGTTTTTT
TRBV28	TRBD2	TRBJ2-1	large	CASSLSPSGGVYDEQFF	TGTGCCAGCAGTTTATCCCCGAGCGGGGGGGTTTACGATGAGCAGTTCTTC
TRBV4-1	.	TRBJ2-7	few	CASSQDPYEQYF	TGCGCCAGCAGCCAAGACCCCTACGAGCAGTACTTC
TRBV29-1	.	TRBJ2-3	.	CSVPLTDTQYF	TGCAGCGTTCCTCTTACAGATACGCAGTATTTT
TRBV29-1	TRBD1	TRBJ2-2	.	CSVEAQQGLNTGELFF	TGCAGCGTTGAAGCTCAACAGGGGCTGAACACCGGGGAGCTGTTTTTT
TRBV7-9	.	TRBJ1-5	.	CASSPRVQPQHF	TGTGCCAGCAGCCCCAGGGTTCAGCCCCAGCATTTT
TRBV9	.	TRBJ1-4	few	CASSPRGESNEKLFF	TGTGCCAGCAGCCCCCGGGGAGAGTCTAATGAAAAACTGTTTTTT
TRBV7-8	.	TRBJ1-3	few	CASSLRTGGSSGNTIYF	TGTGCCAGCAGCTTGAGGACCGGCGGAAGCTCTGGAAACACCATATATTTT
TRBV9	TRBD1	TRBJ2-1	.	CASSVAGTGAVYNEQFF	TGTGCCAGCAGCGTAGCCGGGACAGGGGCTGTCTACAATGAGCAGTTCTTC
TRBV30	TRBD1	TRBJ1-1	.	CAWNRRGAGGTEAFF	TGTGCCTGGAATCGGCGAGGGGCAGGGGGTACGGAAGCTTTCTTT
TRBV7-6	.	TRBJ2-1	few	CASSLGSGRGDEQFF	TGTGCCAGCAGCTTAGGGTCCGGCAGGGGCGATGAGCAGTTCTTC
TRBV29-1	.	TRBJ1-4	.	CSVVGEGYNEKLFF	TGCAGCGTTGTGGGAGAGGGGTATAATGAAAAACTGTTTTTT
TRBV7-9	TRBD1	TRBJ1-3	.	CASSLEGTVTGNTIYF	TGTGCCAGCAGCTTAGAAGGGACAGTAACTGGAAACACCATATATTTT
TRBV18	.	TRBJ2-7	.	CASSPIRDGSYEQYF	TGTGCCAGCTCACCAATACGGGATGGGTCCTACGAGCAGTACTTC
TRBV9	TRBD2	TRBJ2-1	.	CASSASRLAGGQFF	TGTGCCAGCAGCGCGAGTAGGCTAGCGGGGGGGCAGTTCTTC
TRBV6-1	.	TRBJ2-1	few	CASLDPLTDEQFF	TGTGCCAGCCTAGACCCATTAACCGATGAGCAGTTCTTC
TRBV11-2	.	TRBJ1-6	few	CASSGGFGSPLHF	TGTGCCAGCAGTGGAGGGTTTGGTTCACCCCTCCACTTT
TRBV7-9	.	TRBJ2-7	large	CASTLDTAEQYF	TGTGCCAGCACCCTAGACACCGCCGAGCAGTACTTC
TRBV5-8	.	TRBJ1-5	.	CASSPAWDYSNQPQHF	TGTGCCAGCAGCCCCGCTTGGGATTATAGCAATCAGCCCCAGCATTTT
TRBV9	TRBD2	TRBJ2-1	.	CASSVRISGGSSYNEQFF	TGTGCCAGCAGCGTTAGGATTAGCGGGGGGAGCTCCTACAATGAGCAGTTCTTC
TRBV5-1	.	TRBJ1-2	.	CASSIGAANRGANYGYTF	TGCGCCAGCAGCATTGGGGCGGCCAACCGGGGAGCTAACTATGGCTACACCTTC
TRBV4-1	.	TRBJ2-3	.	CASRDASTDTQYF	TGCGCCAGCCGGGACGCGAGCACAGATACGCAGTATTTT
TRBV4-1	.	TRBJ2-1	.	CASSQDRSGDLFYEQFF	TGCGCCAGCAGCCAAGATCGATCCGGGGACCTTTTCTATGAGCAGTTCTTC
TRBV9	.	TRBJ1-1	few	CTSSAGLPGMNTEAFF	TGTACCAGCAGCGCAGGACTCCCAGGGATGAACACTGAAGCTTTCTTT
TRBV5-6	.	TRBJ1-1	few	CASTWGRERAFF	TGTGCCAGCACCTGGGGCAGGGAACGGGCTTTCTTT